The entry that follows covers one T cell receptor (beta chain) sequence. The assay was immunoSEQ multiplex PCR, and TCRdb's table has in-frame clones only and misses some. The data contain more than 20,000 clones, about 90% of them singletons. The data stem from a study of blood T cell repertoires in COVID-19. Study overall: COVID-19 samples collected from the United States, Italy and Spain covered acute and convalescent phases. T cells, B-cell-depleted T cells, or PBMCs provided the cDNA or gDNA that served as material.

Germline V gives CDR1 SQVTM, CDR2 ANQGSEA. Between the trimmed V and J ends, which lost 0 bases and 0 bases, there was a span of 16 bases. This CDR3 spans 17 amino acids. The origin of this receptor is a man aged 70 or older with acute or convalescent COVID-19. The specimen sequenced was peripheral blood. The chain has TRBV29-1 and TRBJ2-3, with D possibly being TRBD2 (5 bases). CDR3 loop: CSVEDPGHSGSTDTQYF. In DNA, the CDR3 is TGCAGCGTTGAAGATCCGGGCCACTCGGGAAGCACAGATACGCAGTATTTT.